Listed below are T cell receptor beta chains from one sample, sequenced in a study of shared clonotypes between healthy human individuals. Clones were sequenced by immunoSEQ multiplex PCR, and TCRdb holds only the in-frame ones, with some missing. The data hold about 230,000 clones, with approximately 65% observed a single time. Material: memory CD4+ T cells sorted from blood. The receptor set was obtained from a man aged 25 to 40 in good health. Both conserved end residues are part of each CDR3. The D gene is left open where the match is weak. Only part of the rows carry a size: once, few, many, or a class if the clone is expanded.

V gene: TRBV11-2; J gene: TRBJ1-2; D gene: TRBD1; CDR3 length: 14; clone size: .; CDR3 protein: CASRQTDRSGGYTF; CDR3 DNA: TGTGCCAGCAGACAAACGGACAGGTCGGGTGGCTACACCTTC
V gene: TRBV12-5; J gene: TRBJ2-2; D gene: .; CDR3 length: 17; clone size: few; CDR3 protein: CASGLATGIFNTGELFF; CDR3 DNA: TGTGCTAGTGGTTTGGCAACAGGGATCTTCAACACCGGGGAGCTGTTTTTT
V gene: TRBV6-6; J gene: TRBJ2-1; D gene: TRBD1; CDR3 length: 15; clone size: .; CDR3 protein: CASSFRTGAGYEQFF; CDR3 DNA: TGTGCCAGCAGTTTCCGGACAGGGGCGGGCTATGAGCAGTTCTTC
V gene: TRBV4-2; J gene: TRBJ1-3; D gene: TRBD1; CDR3 length: 14; clone size: .; CDR3 protein: CASSSDRAGNTIYF; CDR3 DNA: TGTGCCAGCAGCAGCGACAGGGCTGGAAACACCATATATTTT
V gene: TRBV28; J gene: TRBJ2-1; D gene: .; CDR3 length: 15; clone size: .; CDR3 protein: CASCGGWSSYNEQFF; CDR3 DNA: TGTGCCAGCTGCGGCGGCTGGAGCTCCTACAATGAGCAGTTCTTC
V gene: TRBV19; J gene: TRBJ2-1; D gene: .; CDR3 length: 15; clone size: .; CDR3 protein: CASSIQGSSYNEQFF; CDR3 DNA: TGTGCCAGTAGTATACAGGGAAGCTCCTACAATGAGCAGTTCTTC
V gene: TRBV7-8; J gene: TRBJ2-2; D gene: .; CDR3 length: 16; clone size: .; CDR3 protein: CASSPDGAGNTGELFF; CDR3 DNA: TGTGCCAGCAGTCCGGACGGTGCGGGGAACACCGGGGAGCTGTTTTTT
V gene: TRBV6-6; J gene: TRBJ2-3; D gene: .; CDR3 length: 13; clone size: few; CDR3 protein: CATRTATTDTQYF; CDR3 DNA: TGTGCCACCCGGACGGCGACAACAGATACGCAGTATTTT
V gene: TRBV6-1; J gene: TRBJ1-1; D gene: .; CDR3 length: 14; clone size: .; CDR3 protein: CASTESWGPSSAFF; CDR3 DNA: TGTGCCAGCACCGAGTCGTGGGGACCCTCCTCAGCTTTCTTT
V gene: TRBV5-4; J gene: TRBJ2-2; D gene: .; CDR3 length: 13; clone size: .; CDR3 protein: CASSRRDTGELFF; CDR3 DNA: TGTGCCAGCAGCCGAAGGGACACCGGGGAGCTGTTTTTT
V gene: TRBV7-2; J gene: TRBJ1-4; D gene: .; CDR3 length: 13; clone size: .; CDR3 protein: CASSLGRGEKLFF; CDR3 DNA: TGTGCCAGCAGCTTAGGGAGGGGGGAAAAACTGTTTTTT
V gene: TRBV2; J gene: TRBJ2-2; D gene: .; CDR3 length: 13; clone size: .; CDR3 protein: CASSAQEPGELFF; CDR3 DNA: TGTGCCAGCAGTGCACAGGAGCCCGGGGAGCTGTTTTTT
V gene: TRBV30; J gene: TRBJ2-3; D gene: .; CDR3 length: 16; clone size: .; CDR3 protein: CAWSYSLAGSADTQYF; CDR3 DNA: TGTGCCTGGAGTTACTCTCTAGCAGGTAGCGCAGATACGCAGTATTTT
V gene: TRBV5-1; J gene: TRBJ1-3; D gene: .; CDR3 length: 15; clone size: .; CDR3 protein: CASSPGFGFGNTIYF; CDR3 DNA: TGCGCCAGCAGCCCCGGATTCGGGTTTGGAAACACCATATATTTT
V gene: TRBV10-1; J gene: TRBJ2-7; D gene: .; CDR3 length: 13; clone size: .; CDR3 protein: CASSAQGLGEQYF; CDR3 DNA: TGCGCCAGCAGTGCCCAGGGGTTGGGCGAGCAGTACTTC
V gene: TRBV7-6; J gene: TRBJ2-2; D gene: .; CDR3 length: 15; clone size: few; CDR3 protein: CASRSQTGPTGELFF; CDR3 DNA: TGTGCCAGCAGATCTCAGACCGGTCCCACCGGGGAGCTGTTTTTT
V gene: TRBV6-5; J gene: TRBJ2-1; D gene: .; CDR3 length: 14; clone size: .; CDR3 protein: CASASDRSYNEQFF; CDR3 DNA: TGTGCCAGCGCTTCGGACCGTTCCTACAATGAGCAGTTCTTC
V gene: TRBV9; J gene: TRBJ2-6; D gene: .; CDR3 length: 16; clone size: .; CDR3 protein: CASSPSDYSGANVLTF; CDR3 DNA: TGTGCCAGCAGCCCATCAGACTACTCTGGGGCCAACGTCCTGACTTTC
V gene: TRBV6-5; J gene: TRBJ2-1; D gene: .; CDR3 length: 15; clone size: .; CDR3 protein: CASSPGLAGSNEQFF; CDR3 DNA: TGTGCCAGCAGCCCGGGACTCGCAGGCTCCAATGAGCAGTTCTTC
V gene: TRBV2; J gene: TRBJ1-1; D gene: .; CDR3 length: 13; clone size: .; CDR3 protein: CASALDSNTEAFF; CDR3 DNA: TGTGCCAGCGCGCTCGACAGCAACACTGAAGCTTTCTTT
V gene: TRBV23-1; J gene: TRBJ2-2; D gene: TRBD1; CDR3 length: 16; clone size: .; CDR3 protein: CASRKSGTGRAGELFF; CDR3 DNA: TGCGCCAGCAGAAAGAGTGGGACAGGTCGGGCCGGGGAGCTGTTTTTT
V gene: TRBV5-6; J gene: TRBJ2-2; D gene: TRBD1; CDR3 length: 16; clone size: few; CDR3 protein: CASSLSTGGITGELFF; CDR3 DNA: TGTGCCAGCAGCTTGTCGACAGGGGGTATCACCGGGGAGCTGTTTTTT
V gene: TRBV16; J gene: TRBJ2-7; D gene: .; CDR3 length: 14; clone size: .; CDR3 protein: CASSQNAGSYEQYF; CDR3 DNA: TGTGCCAGCAGCCAGAACGCGGGATCCTACGAGCAGTACTTC
V gene: TRBV7-9; J gene: TRBJ2-3; D gene: .; CDR3 length: 15; clone size: .; CDR3 protein: CASSLRVGRTDTQYF; CDR3 DNA: TGTGCCAGCAGCTTAAGAGTAGGACGCACAGATACGCAGTATTTT
V gene: TRBV5-1; J gene: TRBJ2-7; D gene: TRBD2; CDR3 length: 16; clone size: .; CDR3 protein: CASSTGLAGGHDEQYF; CDR3 DNA: TGCGCCAGCAGCACGGGACTAGCGGGAGGTCACGACGAGCAGTACTTC